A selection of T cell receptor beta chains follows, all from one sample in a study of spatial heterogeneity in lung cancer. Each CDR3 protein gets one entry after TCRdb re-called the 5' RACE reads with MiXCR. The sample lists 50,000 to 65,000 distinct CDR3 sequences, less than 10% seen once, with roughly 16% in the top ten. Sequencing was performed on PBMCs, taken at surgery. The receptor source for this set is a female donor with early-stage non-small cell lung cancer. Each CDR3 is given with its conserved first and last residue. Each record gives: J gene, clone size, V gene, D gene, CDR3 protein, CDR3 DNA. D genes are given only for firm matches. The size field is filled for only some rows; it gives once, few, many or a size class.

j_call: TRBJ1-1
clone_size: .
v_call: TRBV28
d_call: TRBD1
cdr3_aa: CASSLTMGTGGTEAFF
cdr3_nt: TGTGCCAGCAGTTTAACCATGGGAACAGGGGGCACTGAAGCTTTCTTT

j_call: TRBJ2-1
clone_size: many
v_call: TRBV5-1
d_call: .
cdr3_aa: CASSPLDDEQFF
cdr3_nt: TGCGCCAGCAGCCCCCTTGACGACGAGCAGTTCTTC

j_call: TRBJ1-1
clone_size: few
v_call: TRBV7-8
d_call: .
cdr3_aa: CASSQDFDTEAFF
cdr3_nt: TGTGCCAGCAGCCAGGACTTTGACACTGAAGCTTTCTTT

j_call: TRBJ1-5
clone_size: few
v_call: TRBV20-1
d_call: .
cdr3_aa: CSAREPSGGNQPQHF
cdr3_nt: TGCAGTGCTAGAGAGCCCTCAGGTGGGAATCAGCCCCAGCATTTT

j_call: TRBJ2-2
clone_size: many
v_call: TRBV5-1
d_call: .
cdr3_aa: CASSIGNTDTGELFF
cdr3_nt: TGCGCCAGCAGCATAGGGAATACCGACACCGGGGAGCTGTTTTTT

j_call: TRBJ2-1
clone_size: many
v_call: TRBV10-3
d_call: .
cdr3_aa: CAIARRNNEQFF
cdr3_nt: TGTGCCATCGCACGTCGGAACAATGAGCAGTTCTTC

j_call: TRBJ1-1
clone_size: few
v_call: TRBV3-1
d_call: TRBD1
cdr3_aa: CASSQDRRQGEAFF
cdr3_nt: TGTGCCAGCAGCCAGGACCGGAGACAGGGGGAAGCTTTCTTT

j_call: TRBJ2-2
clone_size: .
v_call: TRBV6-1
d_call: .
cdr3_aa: CASRANPANTGELFF
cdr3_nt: TGTGCCAGCAGAGCCAATCCGGCGAACACCGGGGAGCTGTTTTTT

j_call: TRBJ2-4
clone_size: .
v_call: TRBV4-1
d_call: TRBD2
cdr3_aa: CASSPPAGGFVLAKNIQYF
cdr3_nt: TGCGCCAGCAGCCCGCCTGCGGGGGGATTTGTGCTAGCCAAAAACATTCAGTACTTC

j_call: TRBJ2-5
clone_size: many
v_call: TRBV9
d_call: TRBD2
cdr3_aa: CASSPRGERETQYF
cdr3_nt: TGTGCCAGCAGCCCTCGGGGGGAGCGGGAGACCCAGTACTTC

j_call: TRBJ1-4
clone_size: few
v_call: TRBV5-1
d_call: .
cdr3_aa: CASTSSDGTNGKLFF
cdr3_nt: TGCGCCAGCACGTCAAGTGATGGGACTAATGGAAAACTGTTTTTT

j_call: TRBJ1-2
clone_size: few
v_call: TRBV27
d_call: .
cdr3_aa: CASKLSANYGYTF
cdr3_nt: TGTGCCAGCAAGCTCTCGGCTAACTATGGCTACACCTTC

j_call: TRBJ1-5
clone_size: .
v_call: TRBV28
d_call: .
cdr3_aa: CASSLKRGQPQHF
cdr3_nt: TGTGCCAGCAGTTTAAAGAGAGGTCAGCCCCAGCATTTT

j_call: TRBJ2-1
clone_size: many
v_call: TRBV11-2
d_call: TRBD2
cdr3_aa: CASSGGLSSYNEQFF
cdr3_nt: TGTGCCAGCAGCGGGGGACTATCCTCTTACAATGAGCAGTTCTTC

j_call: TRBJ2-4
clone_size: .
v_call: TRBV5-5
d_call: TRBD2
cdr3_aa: CASSKGTSGSRDIQYF
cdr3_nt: TGTGCCAGCAGCAAAGGGACTAGCGGGAGTAGGGACATTCAGTACTTC

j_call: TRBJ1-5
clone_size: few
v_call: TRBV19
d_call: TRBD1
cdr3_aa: CASSKKGQGQSNQPQHF
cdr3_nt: TGTGCCAGTAGTAAAAAAGGACAGGGTCAGAGCAATCAGCCCCAGCATTTT

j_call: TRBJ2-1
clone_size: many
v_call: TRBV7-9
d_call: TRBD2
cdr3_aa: CASSFGLAGGEQFF
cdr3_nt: TGTGCCAGCAGCTTTGGTCTAGCGGGAGGTGAGCAGTTCTTC

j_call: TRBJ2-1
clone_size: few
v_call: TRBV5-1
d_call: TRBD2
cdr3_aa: CASSLEGLAGNEQFF
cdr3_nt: TGCGCCAGCAGCTTGGAAGGACTAGCGGGAAATGAGCAGTTCTTC

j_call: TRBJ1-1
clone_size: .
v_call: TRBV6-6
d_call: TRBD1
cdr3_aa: CASSGTGGETEAFF
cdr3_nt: TGTGCCAGCAGTGGGACAGGGGGCGAGACTGAAGCTTTCTTT

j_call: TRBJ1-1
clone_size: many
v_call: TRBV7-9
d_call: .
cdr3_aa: CASSLASYEAFF
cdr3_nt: TGTGCCAGCAGCTTAGCAAGCTATGAAGCTTTCTTT

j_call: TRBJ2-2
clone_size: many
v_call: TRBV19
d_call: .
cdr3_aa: CASSPLGGDTGELFF
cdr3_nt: TGTGCCAGTAGTCCTTTAGGGGGAGACACCGGGGAGCTGTTTTTT

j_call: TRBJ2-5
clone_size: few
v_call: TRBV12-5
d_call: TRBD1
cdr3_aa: CASGSGTGGHQETQYF
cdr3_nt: TGTGCTAGTGGTTCCGGGACAGGGGGCCACCAAGAGACCCAGTACTTC

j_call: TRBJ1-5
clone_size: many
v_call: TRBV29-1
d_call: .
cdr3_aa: CSVGSSGDQPQHF
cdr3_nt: TGCAGCGTTGGGAGTTCAGGGGATCAGCCCCAGCATTTT

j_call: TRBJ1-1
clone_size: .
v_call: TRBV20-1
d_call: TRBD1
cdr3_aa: CSAIRRDRGWTEAFF
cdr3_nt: TGCAGTGCTATAAGACGGGACAGGGGGTGGACTGAAGCTTTCTTT

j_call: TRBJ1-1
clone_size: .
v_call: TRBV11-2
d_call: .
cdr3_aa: CASSSGRGFAEAFF
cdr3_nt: TGTGCCAGCAGCAGCGGACGGGGGTTCGCTGAAGCTTTCTTT

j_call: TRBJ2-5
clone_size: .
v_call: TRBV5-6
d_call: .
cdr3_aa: CASSPPNDMYQETQYF
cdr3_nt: TGTGCCAGCAGCCCCCCGAACGATATGTACCAAGAGACCCAGTACTTC